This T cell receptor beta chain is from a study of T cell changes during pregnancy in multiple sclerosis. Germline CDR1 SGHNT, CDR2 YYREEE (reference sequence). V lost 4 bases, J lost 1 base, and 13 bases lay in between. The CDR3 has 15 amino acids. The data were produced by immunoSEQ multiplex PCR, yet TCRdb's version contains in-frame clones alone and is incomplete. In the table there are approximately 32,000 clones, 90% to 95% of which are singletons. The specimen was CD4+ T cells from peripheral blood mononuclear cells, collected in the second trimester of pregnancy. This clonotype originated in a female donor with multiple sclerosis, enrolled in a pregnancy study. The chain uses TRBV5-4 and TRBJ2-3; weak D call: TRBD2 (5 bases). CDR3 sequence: CASSPRRARTDTQYF. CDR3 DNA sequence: TGTGCCAGCAGCCCAAGGCGGGCGCGCACAGATACGCAGTATTTT.